A selection of T cell receptor beta chains follows, all from one sample in a study of T-cell reconstitution after alpha-beta-depleted transplantation in children. TCRdb recomputed calls from the PCR reads with MiXCR, one row per CDR3 protein. The top ten clones hold around 21% of a sample with 98,000 or so distinct CDR3 sequences, about a quarter of them seen once. The input for sequencing was PBMCs, taken before TCRalphabeta/CD19-depleted stem cell transplant. These receptors all stem from a boy younger than 10 with acute lymphoblastic leukemia, due to receive a stem cell transplant. The CDR3 runs from the conserved cysteine through the conserved F or W. The D gene is left open where the match is weak. Expanded clones get a size class; other rows say once, few or many, or leave the size out.

-	TRBV5-1	TRBJ2-1	-	CASSVPFGGAGDEQFF	TGCGCCAGCAGCGTCCCTTTCGGAGGGGCCGGGGATGAGCAGTTCTTC
-	TRBV28	TRBJ2-7	TRBD1	CACRRQGPDFYEQYF	TGTGCCTGCAGACGACAGGGCCCGGATTTCTACGAGCAGTACTTC
large	TRBV7-9	TRBJ2-7	TRBD1	CASSPGTGRLYEQYF	TGTGCCAGCAGCCCGGGGACAGGGAGGCTCTACGAGCAGTACTTC
many	TRBV5-1	TRBJ2-2	TRBD2	CASSLVAGDNTGELFF	TGCGCCAGCAGCTTGGTAGCGGGGGATAACACCGGGGAGCTGTTTTTT
-	TRBV5-1	TRBJ1-1	-	CASSVLSLTEAFF	TGCGCCAGCAGCGTCTTAAGTCTCACTGAAGCTTTCTTT
-	TRBV14	TRBJ2-1	TRBD2	CASSQDAGGGVYNEQFF	TGTGCCAGCAGCCAAGATGCGGGGGGCGGCGTCTACAATGAGCAGTTCTTC
once	TRBV5-1	TRBJ2-5	TRBD1	CASSLEQGKTQYF	TGCGCCAGCAGCTTGGAACAGGGGAAGACCCAGTACTTC
-	TRBV6-5	TRBJ2-1	TRBD2	CASSYSLGEGRKAEQFF	TGTGCCAGCAGTTACTCACTCGGGGAGGGCCGAAAGGCTGAGCAGTTCTTC
many	TRBV7-3	TRBJ2-3	-	CASSSRGQLSDTQYF	TGTGCCAGCAGCTCCCGGGGCCAACTCTCAGATACGCAGTATTTT
-	TRBV7-2	TRBJ2-7	-	CASSLVPPQLYEQYF	TGTGCCAGCAGCTTAGTCCCCCCACAGCTCTACGAGCAGTACTTC
-	TRBV24-1	TRBJ2-1	-	CATAAQTVDEQFF	TGTGCCACTGCTGCCCAGACGGTGGATGAGCAGTTCTTC
few	TRBV15	TRBJ1-1	-	CATSSSRQASRNTEAFF	TGTGCCACCAGCAGCTCCCGACAGGCTAGTAGGAACACTGAAGCTTTCTTT
few	TRBV4-3	TRBJ2-2	TRBD2	CASSQGLATYTGELFF	TGCGCCAGCAGCCAAGGACTAGCAACGTACACCGGGGAGCTGTTTTTT
few	TRBV7-9	TRBJ2-1	-	CASTERDNEQFF	TGTGCCAGCACCGAGCGGGACAATGAGCAGTTCTTC
few	TRBV12-3/TRBV12-4	TRBJ2-1	-	CASSLAAEATEQFF	TGTGCCAGCAGTTTGGCAGCGGAGGCCACTGAGCAGTTCTTC
few	TRBV28	TRBJ2-3	-	CATGLATDTQYF	TGTGCCACCGGCCTAGCGACTGATACGCAGTATTTT
many	TRBV15	TRBJ1-1	-	CATSREGWGGTEAFF	TGTGCCACCAGCAGAGAAGGTTGGGGTGGAACTGAAGCTTTCTTT
few	TRBV28	TRBJ2-3	-	CASSSERARGTDTQYF	TGTGCCAGCAGCTCTGAACGGGCCCGGGGCACAGATACGCAGTATTTT
-	TRBV3-1	TRBJ2-5	-	CASSQDYSEYRETQYF	TGTGCCAGCAGCCAAGATTACAGCGAGTACCGGGAGACCCAGTACTTC
few	TRBV12-3/TRBV12-4	TRBJ2-5	-	CASGTDRETQYF	TGTGCCAGCGGGACGGACCGGGAGACCCAGTACTTC
-	TRBV2	TRBJ1-5	TRBD1	CASAGTGDRAPQHF	TGTGCCAGCGCCGGGACAGGGGATAGGGCGCCCCAGCATTTT
-	TRBV16	TRBJ2-7	TRBD1	CASTLGGQGGYEQYF	TGTGCCAGCACCCTCGGGGGACAGGGGGGCTACGAGCAGTACTTC
few	TRBV5-6	TRBJ1-2	-	CASSSSLSEARDTKSYGYTF	TGTGCCAGCAGCTCCTCCCTCTCAGAAGCTCGGGACACTAAGAGCTATGGCTACACCTTC
few	TRBV20-1	TRBJ2-1	TRBD2	CSAIMGTSGYNEQFF	TGCAGTGCCATTATGGGGACTAGCGGGTACAATGAGCAGTTCTTC
-	TRBV3-1	TRBJ2-2	TRBD1	CASSQEQGATGELFF	TGTGCCAGCAGCCAAGAACAGGGGGCCACCGGGGAGCTGTTTTTT
-	TRBV29-1	TRBJ2-3	-	CSVGEHTDTQYF	TGCAGCGTTGGGGAACACACAGATACGCAGTATTTT
-	TRBV7-9	TRBJ2-7	TRBD2	CASSRTSSEQYF	TGTGCCAGCAGCCGGACTAGCAGTGAGCAGTACTTC
-	TRBV6-1	TRBJ1-5	TRBD1	CASRTGNQPQHF	TGTGCCAGCAGGACAGGGAATCAGCCCCAGCATTTT
-	TRBV7-2	TRBJ1-2	TRBD1	CASSSLAGGRYGYTF	TGTGCCAGCAGCTCCCTGGCAGGGGGACGTTATGGCTACACCTTC
-	TRBV5-1	TRBJ1-6	-	CASSLEQGYSPLHF	TGCGCCAGCAGCTTGGAACAGGGTTATTCACCCCTCCACTTT
few	TRBV20-1	TRBJ1-1	TRBD1	CSALPQTGKKNTEAFF	TGCAGTGCTCTACCTCAGACAGGGAAAAAGAACACTGAAGCTTTCTTT
-	TRBV4-3	TRBJ2-7	-	CASSQQTGREQYF	TGCGCCAGCAGCCAACAAACAGGGCGGGAGCAGTACTTC
many	TRBV4-1	TRBJ2-2	TRBD1	CASSPLRTGVAGELFF	TGCGCCAGCAGCCCCTTAAGGACAGGGGTCGCCGGGGAGCTGTTTTTT